This record looks at one T cell receptor beta chain sequence and its context. Clones were sequenced by immunoSEQ multiplex PCR, and TCRdb holds only the in-frame ones, with some missing. Of about 69,000 clones listed, 85% to 95% were seen once; the top ten hold 5% to 6.5%. This CDR3 region has 15 residues. V gave up 0 bases and J gave up 3 bases, with 6 bases separating them. Germline lookup yields CDR1 LGHNA and CDR2 YSLEER. This record belongs to a study of OX40 agonist ivuxolimab in advanced cancers. The rearrangement uses TRBV4-3 and TRBJ2-6; TRBD2 is a possible D gene (5 bases). The TCR originated in an adult with an advanced solid tumor such as melanoma, head and neck, liver or kidney cancer. The source material was CD4+ or CD8+ T cells sorted from blood, sampled in a trial of the OX40 agonist ivuxolimab. The CDR3 region has the DNA TGCGCCAGCAGCCAAGATCGGGGTGGGGCCAACGTCCTGACTTTC. This sequence encodes CASSQDRGGANVLTF.